The 31 T cell receptor beta chains listed next were all sequenced from one sample in a study of OX40 agonist ivuxolimab in advanced cancers. Clones were sequenced by immunoSEQ multiplex PCR, and TCRdb holds only the in-frame ones, with some missing. The sample contains approximately 35,000 clones, 65% to 75% of which appear only once. This specimen consisted of CD4+ or CD8+ T cells sorted from blood, obtained in a trial of the OX40 agonist ivuxolimab. Receptors originate from an adult with an advanced solid tumor such as melanoma, head and neck, liver or kidney cancer.

The CDR3 loop reads CASRGGARTEAFF. In DNA form, the CDR3 reads TGTGCCAGCCGGGGGGGGGCTCGCACTGAAGCTTTCTTT. V is TRBV6-6 and J is TRBJ1-1; D is perhaps TRBD1 (6 bases). CDR3 length: 13 residues. Looked up from germline, CDR1 is MNHNY and CDR2 is SVGAGI (reference sequence). The V and J ends lost 8 bases and 4 bases respectively, with 14 bases between them.

J is TRBJ1-1 and V is TRBV25-1, with TRBD1 identical over 7 bases. V gave up 0 bases and J gave up 5 bases; unmatched junction bases: 6. Germline V gene data show CDR1 as MGHDK and CDR2 as SYGVNS. There are 15 residues in the CDR3. The CDR3 reads CASSEYWQGETEAFF. CDR3 in DNA: TGTGCCAGCAGTGAATATTGGCAGGGGGAAACTGAAGCTTTCTTT.

The chain links TRBV7-8 to TRBJ1-1, with 7 bases identical to TRBD1. In germline, CDR1 is SGHVS, CDR2 FQNEAQ. The CDR3 loop spans 15 amino acids. The J segment lost 0 bases and the V segment lost 5 bases, leaving 6 bases of the junction unmatched. CDR3: CASSPPGQMNTEAFF. The DNA for the CDR3 is TGTGCCAGCAGCCCGCCGGGACAGATGAACACTGAAGCTTTCTTT.

The V gene is TRBV6-1, the J gene TRBJ1-5; 9 bases match TRBD1. The germline CDR1 and CDR2 sequences are MNHNS and SASEGT. The CDR3 runs 14 residues. V was clipped by 7 bases and J by 5 bases; unmatched bases: 6. CDR3 protein: CASKGTGNHQPQHF. CDR3 DNA sequence: TGTGCCAGCAAGGGGACAGGGAACCATCAGCCCCAGCATTTT.

The sample holds a few counts of this clone. This rearrangement joins TRBV18 to TRBJ1-6; unclear D gene. With 1 base removed from V and 0 bases from J, the gap between germline ends came to 4 bases. The germline gives CDR1 KGHSH, CDR2 LQKENI. This CDR3 contains 15 residues. This CDR3 is CASSPRSSYNSPLHF. The DNA of the CDR3 is TGTGCCAGCTCACCACGGAGCTCCTATAATTCACCCCTCCACTTT.

V usage is TRBV27 and J usage is TRBJ1-2; D possibly corresponds to TRBD1 (6 bases). V dropped 6 bases and J dropped 4 bases, with 18 bases sitting between them. Germline values: CDR1 MNHEY, CDR2 SMNVEV (reference sequence). There are 15 residues in the CDR3. CDR3 sequence reads: CASRQDLRGSYGYTF. The DNA for the CDR3 is TGTGCCAGCAGACAAGACCTCAGGGGCAGCTATGGCTACACCTTC.

The rearrangement uses TRBV5-1 and TRBJ1-2; D possibly corresponds to TRBD1 (5 bases). The CDR3 contains 12 residues. The V and J ends lost 10 bases and 3 bases respectively, with 13 bases between them. Germline CDR1 and CDR2: SGHRS and YFSETQ. CDR3 DNA sequence: TGCGCCTCTCTCGGGGCAGACTATGGCTACACCTTC. Translation gives CASLGADYGYTF.

J is TRBJ2-3 and V is TRBV7-2; D unresolved. Between the trimmed V and J ends, which lost 2 bases and 0 bases, there was a span of 9 bases. CDR3 length: 15 amino acids. CDR1 and CDR2 from the germline V gene are SGHTA and FQGNSA. DNA of the CDR3: TGTGCCAGCAGCTTATCGTGGTCCAGCACAGATACGCAGTATTTT. Translating gives CASSLSWSSTDTQYF.

The chain uses TRBV19 and TRBJ2-7, with a weak D call TRBD2 (5 bases). Germline V CDR1 and CDR2: LNHDA, SQIVND (reference sequence). This CDR3 region has 15 residues. Trimming removed 6 bases at V and 0 bases at J, with 15 bases between. DNA of the CDR3: TGTGCCAGTAGCCACCCGGGATCCAGCTCCTACGAGCAGTACTTC. Translating gives CASSHPGSSSYEQYF. Combining the CDR3 with reference TRBV19 and TRBJ2-7 gives the whole variable domain DGGITQSPKYLFRKEGQNVTLSCEQNLNHDAMYWYRQDPGQGLRLIYYSQIVNDFQKGDIAEGYSVSREKKESFPLTVTSAQKNPTAFYLCASSHPGSSSYEQYFGPGTRLTVT.

The rearrangement links TRBV28 to TRBJ2-3, with unresolved D. Between the trimmed V and J ends, which lost 3 bases and 0 bases, there was a span of 4 bases. The CDR3 loop spans 13 amino acids. CDR1 MDHEN and CDR2 SYDVKM come from the germline V gene. This CDR3 reads CASSFSSTDTQYF. CDR3 in DNA: TGTGCCAGCAGTTTTTCCAGCACAGATACGCAGTATTTT.

This chain uses TRBV5-4 with TRBJ2-2; possibly TRBD1 for D (6 bases). Trimming pared 5 bases from V and 5 bases from J, leaving 19 bases between. The CDR3 extends over 16 amino acids. Germline V gene sequence: CDR1 SGHNT, CDR2 YYREEE (reference sequence). The CDR3 region has the DNA TGTGCCAGCAGATCTCGGGACACTCGATCGACCGGGGAGCTGTTTTTT. Translated, it gives CASRSRDTRSTGELFF.

The CDR3 DNA follows: TGTGCCAGCAGCGTAGAAGATGTGAGGGGCCCGCAGTACTTC. It codes for CASSVEDVRGPQYF. The chain recombines TRBV9 with TRBJ2-7; D may correspond to TRBD1 or TRBD2 (5 bases each). This CDR3 spans 14 amino acids. V was clipped by 0 bases and J by 9 bases, with 16 bases between them. The germline V gene encodes CDR1 SGDLS and CDR2 YYNGEE.

This clone was observed a few times. The CDR3 DNA reads TGTGCCAGCAGGATAGGACAGGGGGCGTTTGAAAAACTGTTTTTT. Protein sequence: CASRIGQGAFEKLFF. V usage is TRBV2 and J usage is TRBJ1-4, with 11 bases lining up with TRBD1. The CDR3 is made up of 15 amino acids. V shed 6 bases, J shed 7 bases, and the junction held 7 bases outside the gene matches. Germline CDR1 SNHLY, CDR2 FYNNEI.

The chain recombines TRBV9 with TRBJ2-1, with D tentatively TRBD1 or TRBD2 (5 bases each). The CDR3 is 14 residues long. V shed 2 bases and J shed 9 bases, with 15 bases lying between them. Germline-derived CDR1 and CDR2 are SGDLS and YYNGEE. CDR3 protein: CASSVSRERGEQFF. CDR3 coding DNA: TGTGCCAGCAGCGTGAGCAGGGAGAGAGGTGAGCAGTTCTTC.

This chain links TRBV5-4 with TRBJ2-1; no clear D gene. CDR3 size: 14 residues. The ends were cut back, 4 bases at V and 7 bases at J, with 15 bases in the middle. Germline V lookup: CDR1 SGHNT, CDR2 YYREEE (reference sequence). The CDR3, as DNA: TGTGCCAGCAGCCTCCCGGTCCCGCCGAATGAGCAGTTCTTC. It specifies CASSLPVPPNEQFF.

The chain recombines TRBV7-9 with TRBJ1-2, with D maybe TRBD1 (6 bases). Trimming took off 6 bases at V and 6 bases at J, with 17 bases between the two ends. The length of the CDR3 is 14 residues. CDR1 SEHNR and CDR2 FQNEAQ come from the germline V gene (reference sequence). The CDR3 region is CASRTGRWENGYTF. In nucleotides, the CDR3 is TGTGCCAGCAGGACAGGTAGGTGGGAGAATGGCTACACCTTC.

The chain carries TRBV7-9 and TRBJ1-2; D is ambiguous. Germline CDR1 and CDR2: SEHNR and FQNEAQ (reference sequence). The CDR3 runs 14 residues. V lost 5 bases, J lost 0 bases, and 10 bases lay in between. The CDR3 coding sequence is TGTGCCAGCAGCCCTCGGGCCGCTAACTATGGCTACACCTTC. Translation: CASSPRAANYGYTF.

DNA for the CDR3: TGTGCCAGCGAAGGGGACACAGTGAACACTGAAGCTTTCTTT. Encoded protein: CASEGDTVNTEAFF. This chain uses TRBV2 with TRBJ1-1; TRBD1 is a possible D gene (6 bases). Germline CDR1 SNHLY, CDR2 FYNNEI. The V gene lost 8 bases and the J gene lost 0 bases, with 13 bases spanning the gap. The CDR3 is made up of 14 amino acids. Full variable domain (remainder filled in from reference TRBV2 and TRBJ1-1): EPEVTQTPSHQVTQMGQEVILRCVPISNHLYFYWYRQILGQKVEFLVSFYNNEISEKSEIFDDQFSVERPDGSNFTLKIRSTKLEDSAMYFCASEGDTVNTEAFFGQGTRLTVV.

The V and J genes are TRBV6-1 and TRBJ1-2; no clear D. Germline CDR1 and CDR2: MNHNS and SASEGT. The CDR3 is 12 residues long. V lost 7 bases and J 0 bases, leaving 6 bases between the germline ends. The CDR3 DNA is TGTGCCAGCAAACTTGCTAACTATGGCTACACCTTC. Translated: CASKLANYGYTF.

The chain carries TRBV18 and TRBJ1-1; 10 bases align to TRBD1. Germline-derived CDR1 and CDR2 are KGHSH and LQKENI. V shed 5 bases and J 5 bases; nucleotides not matched to a gene: 5. CDR3 size: 14 residues. As DNA, the CDR3 is TGTGCCAGCTCAGAGGACAGGGGGGTTACTGAAGCTTTCTTT. Protein sequence: CASSEDRGVTEAFF.

This sequence joins TRBV29-1 and TRBJ2-5; TRBD1 or TRBD2 may be the D gene (6 bases each). There are 13 residues in the CDR3. Germline V gives CDR1 SQVTM, CDR2 ANQGSEA. V dropped 8 bases and J dropped 5 bases, with 18 bases sitting between them. CDR3 coding DNA: TGCAGCCACGCCCCGGGGGCAAGGGAGACCCAGTACTTC. Protein: CSHAPGARETQYF.

The CDR3 sequence: CASSSGQGFYEQYF. CDR3 sequence (DNA): TGCGCCAGCAGCTCGGGACAGGGTTTTTACGAGCAGTACTTC. The chain is built from TRBV5-1 and TRBJ2-7; the match to TRBD1 covers 9 bases. Germline V gene sequence: CDR1 SGHRS, CDR2 YFSETQ. The CDR3 is made up of 14 amino acids. V trimming: 3 bases; J trimming: 4 bases; junction bases outside the gene matches: 5.

The chain employs TRBV19 and TRBJ1-1; tentatively, D is TRBD1 (5 bases). CDR1 is LNHDA and CDR2 is SQIVND in the germline V gene (reference sequence). The CDR3 runs to 12 residues. Trimming removed 7 bases at V and 4 bases at J, with 10 bases between. The CDR3 spells CASNNRPTEAFF. DNA for the CDR3: TGTGCCAGTAACAACAGGCCCACTGAAGCTTTCTTT.

The chain is built from TRBV4-2 and TRBJ2-7; TRBD2 might be the D (6 bases). The CDR3 consists of 16 residues. V was pared by 1 base and J by 0 bases, with 13 bases between. Germline V gene sequence: CDR1 LGHNA, CDR2 YNFKEQ. CDR3 in amino acids: CASSQVSSGYSYEQYF. The CDR3 region has the DNA TGTGCCAGCAGCCAAGTATCAAGCGGGTACTCCTACGAGCAGTACTTC.

This clone was detected once. The gene calls are TRBV9 and TRBJ2-7; TRBD1 matches 7 bases. Per germline, CDR1 SGDLS and CDR2 YYNGEE. CDR3 length: 14 amino acids. Unmatched junction bases numbered 11, after V lost 4 bases and J lost 7 bases. DNA of the CDR3: TGTGCCAGCAGCCCACCCGGGACAGCGTTTGAGCAGTACGTC. Protein sequence: CASSPPGTAFEQYV.

The chain recombines TRBV28 with TRBJ1-1; D is possibly TRBD1 (5 bases). Trimming took off 3 bases at V and 4 bases at J, with 12 bases between the two ends. The CDR3 is 14 residues long. Germline assignment: CDR1 MDHEN and CDR2 SYDVKM. For the CDR3, the DNA is TGTGCCAGCAGTTTGGCGGGGACCGGCACTGAAGCTTTCTTT. Its translation: CASSLAGTGTEAFF.

The chain recombines TRBV5-1 with TRBJ1-4; the D is unclear. Germline CDR1 is SGHRS and CDR2 is YFSETQ. V lost 0 bases and J 5 bases, leaving 8 bases between the germline ends. This CDR3 is built from 14 residues. In nucleotides, the CDR3 is TGCGCCAGCAGCTTGGGAGGCAGAAATGAAAAACTGTTTTTT. Translated, it gives CASSLGGRNEKLFF.

The chain links TRBV4-1 to TRBJ2-2; D may be TRBD2 (6 bases). CDR1 and CDR2 from the germline V gene are MGHRA and YSYEKL. Trimming pared 4 bases from V and 1 base from J, leaving 13 bases between. The CDR3 has 16 residues. CDR3 in DNA: TGCGCCAGCAGCCTGCGACTAGGGCTGAACACCGGGGAGCTGTTTTTT. This sequence encodes CASSLRLGLNTGELFF.

This CDR3 reads CAISESLRVGDEQFF. The CDR3 DNA sequence: TGTGCCATCAGTGAGTCGTTAAGGGTAGGCGATGAGCAGTTCTTC. The chain recombines TRBV10-3 with TRBJ2-1; D not resolved. The germline gives CDR1 ENHRY, CDR2 SYGVKD. The CDR3 loop spans 15 amino acids. The V end lost 0 bases, the J end lost 8 bases, and 14 bases lay between the germline ends.

This clone was seen a single time. The chain couples TRBV18 to TRBJ2-3, with D possibly TRBD1 on 5 matching bases. The V end lost 3 bases, the J end lost 0 bases, and 10 bases lay between the germline ends. Germline V gives CDR1 KGHSH, CDR2 LQKENI. This CDR3 comprises 15 residues. CDR3 DNA: TGTGCCAGCTCACCTCGGACACCTAGCACAGATACGCAGTATTTT. Translating it yields CASSPRTPSTDTQYF.

This clone rates as medium-sized. The chain is built from TRBV6-4 and TRBJ2-2, with 7 bases lining up with TRBD1. Germline V gene lookup returns CDR1 MRHNA and CDR2 SNTAGT. V dropped 6 bases and J dropped 2; count of bases not matched to a gene: 3. The CDR3 sequence is 14 residues long. The CDR3 is CASRGQTNTGELFF. CDR3 in DNA: TGTGCCAGCAGGGGACAGACAAACACCGGGGAGCTGTTTTTT.